This TCR beta chain derives from a study of CD8 T cells in ankylosing spondylitis. General study results and limits: Previously reported in reactive arthritis synovial fluid and blood were some of the motif variants. Ankylosing spondylitis blood seemed to carry a telltale TCR beta motif made of seven or eight highly homologous variants. Reportedly, disease-linked clones are significantly enriched in ankylosing spondylitis patients' matched synovial fluid.

Quantitative 5'-RACE with molecular barcodes was used to make the TCR beta libraries. MiXCR, run by TCRdb on the 5' RACE reads, gives a single entry per CDR3 protein. Here the sample spans around 490,000 distinct CDR3 sequences, about 5% being singletons. Notes on this clonotype: The antigen is unknown.

The specimen was blood, either unsorted or a sorted T cell fraction (not recorded which). The receptor's source is a male donor with ankylosing spondylitis.

Written as DNA, the CDR3 is TGCGCCAGCAGCCAAGATTTCGGTCGGGGTGAAAAACTGTTTTTT. Residues: CASSQDFGRGEKLFF. V usage is TRBV4-3 and J usage is TRBJ1-4; unclear D gene. Looked up from germline, CDR1 is LGHNA and CDR2 is YSLEER. V gave up 0 bases and J gave up 7 bases, with 12 bases separating them. The CDR3 extends over 15 amino acids.